This record covers a single T cell receptor beta chain. Cohorts were determined from participant-reported clinical history. This sample is part of a study of blood T cell repertoires in COVID-19. Study information: T cells, B-cell-depleted T cells, or PBMCs supplied cDNA or gDNA.

V dropped 1 base and J dropped 6 bases, with 14 bases sitting between them. From germline, CDR1 is SNHLY and CDR2 FYNNEI. The length of the CDR3 is 15 residues. Assay used: immunoSEQ multiplex PCR; TCRdb lists only in-frame clones, some missing. The sample contains almost 400,000 clones, 85% to 90% of which appear only once. This sequence originates from a young woman with acute COVID-19. Sequenced material: PBMCs or T cells enriched from blood (not recorded which). The V and J genes are TRBV2 and TRBJ2-3; unclear D gene. The DNA of the CDR3 is TGTGCCAGCAGTGAAGATGGCCTACCCGGGGATACGCAGTATTTT. Amino acids: CASSEDGLPGDTQYF.